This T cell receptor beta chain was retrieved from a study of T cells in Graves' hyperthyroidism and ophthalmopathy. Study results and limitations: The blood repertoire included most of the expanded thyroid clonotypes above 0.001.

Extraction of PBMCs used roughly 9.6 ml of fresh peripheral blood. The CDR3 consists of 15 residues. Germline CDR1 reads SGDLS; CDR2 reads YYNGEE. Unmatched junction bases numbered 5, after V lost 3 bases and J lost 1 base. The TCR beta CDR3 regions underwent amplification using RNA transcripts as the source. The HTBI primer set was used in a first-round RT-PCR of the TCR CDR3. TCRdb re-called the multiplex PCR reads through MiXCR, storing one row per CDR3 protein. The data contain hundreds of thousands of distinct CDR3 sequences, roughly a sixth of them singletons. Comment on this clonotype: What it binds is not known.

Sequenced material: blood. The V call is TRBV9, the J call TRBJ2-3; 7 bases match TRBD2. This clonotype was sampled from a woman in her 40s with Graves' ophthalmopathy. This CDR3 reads CASSAGGRRTDTQYF. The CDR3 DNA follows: TGTGCCAGCAGCGCGGGAGGACGACGCACAGATACGCAGTATTTT.